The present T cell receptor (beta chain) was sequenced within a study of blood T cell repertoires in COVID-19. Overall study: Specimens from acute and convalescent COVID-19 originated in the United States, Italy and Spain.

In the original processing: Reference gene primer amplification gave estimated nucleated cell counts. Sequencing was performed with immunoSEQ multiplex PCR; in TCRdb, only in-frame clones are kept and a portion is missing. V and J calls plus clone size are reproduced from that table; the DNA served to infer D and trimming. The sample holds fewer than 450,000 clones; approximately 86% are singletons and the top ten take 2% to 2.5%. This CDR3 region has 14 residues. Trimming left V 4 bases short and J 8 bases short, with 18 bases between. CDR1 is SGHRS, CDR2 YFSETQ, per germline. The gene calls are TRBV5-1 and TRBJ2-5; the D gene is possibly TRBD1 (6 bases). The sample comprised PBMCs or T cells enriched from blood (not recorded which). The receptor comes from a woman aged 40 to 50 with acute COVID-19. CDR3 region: CASSVRWDTQTQYF. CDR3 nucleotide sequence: TGCGCCAGCAGCGTGAGGTGGGACACACAAACCCAGTACTTC.